The present T cell receptor (beta chain) was sequenced within a study of blood T cells in healthy people across ages. Regarding the study as a whole: Diversity of TCR beta per million T cells declined in a roughly linear way with age. CMV status of donors was not determined, possibly confounding expanded clonotype changes.

A word on this clonotype: Its antigen is still unknown.

A sample-barcoded 5' primer and a J-beta primer mix were used in a second PCR of about 7 to 12 cycles. MiXCR, run by TCRdb on the 5' RACE reads, gives a single entry per CDR3 protein. The sample includes 800,000 to 950,000 distinct CDR3 sequences, around 48% of them seen just once. The CDR3 has 15 residues. V lost 4 bases and J lost 1, with 11 bases in between. The germline V gene has CDR1 SGHTA and CDR2 FQGNSA. This sequence was found in a man under 40 in good health. The material sequenced was blood. V usage is TRBV7-2 and J usage is TRBJ1-5; D remains unclear. CDR3 sequence: CASSSPAGSNQPQHF. CDR3 nucleotides: TGTGCCAGCAGCTCCCCCGCAGGCAGCAATCAGCCCCAGCATTTT.